These T cell receptor beta chains were read from a single sample in a study of low-dose radiotherapy and immunotherapy resistance in tumors. MiXCR, run by TCRdb on the reads, gives a single entry per CDR3 protein. The table has around 80,000 distinct CDR3 sequences, over 15% seen once; the top ten hold 1.1% to 1.5%. Sequenced here: PBMCs, sampled after low-dose radiotherapy plus immunotherapy. Receptor source: a male donor with prostate cancer. CDR3s include the opening cysteine and the closing phenylalanine or tryptophan. The D gene is left open where the match is weak. Where a row states a size, it is once, few, many or the class of an expanded clone; other rows omit it.

j_gene	d_gene	abundance	v_gene	CDR3nt	CDR3aa
TRBJ1-6	TRBD1	many	TRBV27	TGTGCCAGCAGTTCCTGGGACAGGGGGTCACCCCTCCACTTT	CASSSWDRGSPLHF
TRBJ1-1	.	many	TRBV12-3/TRBV12-4	TGTGCCAGCAGTTTTGCACAGGGCTCCTCTGAAGCTTTCTTT	CASSFAQGSSEAFF
TRBJ1-5	.	.	TRBV10-3	TGTGCCATCAGTGAAGGCAGGGCTATAGGTCAGCCCCAGCATTTT	CAISEGRAIGQPQHF
TRBJ2-7	TRBD2	many	TRBV20-1	TGCAGTGCTAACCTAGCGGGGCCCAGCTGGGAGCAGTACTTC	CSANLAGPSWEQYF
TRBJ2-5	TRBD1	many	TRBV2	TGTGCCAGCAGCGGGGGAACAGGGGGTCTCCCACAAGAGACCCAGTACTTC	CASSGGTGGLPQETQYF
TRBJ2-7	TRBD2	many	TRBV7-2	TGTGCCAGCAGTTCAGGACTAGCCAACTACGAGCAGTACTTC	CASSSGLANYEQYF
TRBJ1-4	TRBD1	many	TRBV12-3/TRBV12-4	TGTGCCAGCACAGGGGGCAATGGGGAAAAACTGTTTTTT	CASTGGNGEKLFF
TRBJ2-7	TRBD1	many	TRBV5-1	TGCGCCAGCAGGGGGGGGACAGGGCCCTACGAGCAGTACTTC	CASRGGTGPYEQYF
TRBJ2-7	TRBD2	many	TRBV29-1	TGCAGCGTTGGCGGTAGGGCGGGAGACGGGTTCGGCGAGCAGTACTTC	CSVGGRAGDGFGEQYF
TRBJ1-6	.	many	TRBV12-3/TRBV12-4	TGTGCCAGCAGCCGCGCAGTTTCGGCATCCTATAATTCACCCCTCCACTTT	CASSRAVSASYNSPLHF
TRBJ2-5	.	many	TRBV12-3/TRBV12-4	TGTGCCAGCAGTTCCCCTGCCACGGGGCTGGAGAAGACCCAGTACTTC	CASSSPATGLEKTQYF
TRBJ2-1	TRBD2	many	TRBV11-3	TGTGCCAGCAGCGAGAACGGACTAGTCAATGAGCAGTTCTTC	CASSENGLVNEQFF
TRBJ1-2	.	many	TRBV14	TGTGCCAGCAGCCAAGATACTAACTATGGCTACACCTTC	CASSQDTNYGYTF
TRBJ2-7	.	many	TRBV28	TGTGCCAGCAGCCTAGGGGGGGCCCTAAACTACGAGCAGTACTTC	CASSLGGALNYEQYF
TRBJ2-7	.	few	TRBV5-1	TGCGCCAGCAGCTTGCAGGGTGACTCGGCCTACGAGCAGTACTTC	CASSLQGDSAYEQYF
TRBJ2-4	.	many	TRBV29-1	TGCAGCGTCTCACGGCAGGGAAGAAACATTCAGTACTTC	CSVSRQGRNIQYF
TRBJ2-1	.	many	TRBV11-2	TGTGCCAGCAGCTTAGACCTAAACAATGAGCAGTTCTTC	CASSLDLNNEQFF
TRBJ2-5	.	.	TRBV24-1	TGTGCCACCAGTGAAGTGGGACTTGGGGAGACCCAGTACTTC	CATSEVGLGETQYF
TRBJ1-6	.	many	TRBV7-2	TGTGCCAGCAGTTTTAGTACAGGGTTCGCGGCCCTCCACTTT	CASSFSTGFAALHF
TRBJ2-2	.	.	TRBV21-1	TGTGCCAGCAACCTAGACGCTCCCCTCGGCACCGGGGAGCTGTTTTTT	CASNLDAPLGTGELFF
TRBJ1-1	.	many	TRBV28	TGTGCCAGCACGGGTCTAAGGACTGAAGCTTTCTTT	CASTGLRTEAFF
TRBJ2-2	.	many	TRBV20-1	TGCAGTGCTAGAGGTACGGGAGTAGGCACCGGGGAGCTGTTTTTT	CSARGTGVGTGELFF
TRBJ1-1	.	many	TRBV2	TGTGCCAGCAGGACTATTGACACTACGAACACTGAAGCTTTCTTT	CASRTIDTTNTEAFF
TRBJ2-2	TRBD1	many	TRBV7-2	TGTGCCAGCAGCTTGTCAAAGGACAGGGTGATGACCGGGGAGCTGTTTTTT	CASSLSKDRVMTGELFF
TRBJ2-2	.	many	TRBV3-1	TGTGCCAGCAGCCAAGGAGGTAGGGGCAACACCGGGGAGCTGTTTTTT	CASSQGGRGNTGELFF
TRBJ1-6	.	many	TRBV7-2	TGTGCCAGCAGCCCCTGGGCCAATTCACCCCTCCACTTT	CASSPWANSPLHF
TRBJ2-3	TRBD2	few	TRBV6-5	TGTGCCAGCAGTTACTCGGGAGTAGCGGGAGGAACAGATACGCAGTATTTT	CASSYSGVAGGTDTQYF
TRBJ2-7	TRBD2	many	TRBV7-2	TGTGCCAGCAGCCCGGGGGGGGGCCTTCCCTACGAGCAGTACTTC	CASSPGGGLPYEQYF
TRBJ2-1	.	many	TRBV2	TGTGCCAGCAGTGAATCGCTGGGTGAGCAGTTCTTC	CASSESLGEQFF
TRBJ2-7	TRBD1	many	TRBV29-1	TGCAGCGTTATTCTCATGACAGGGAGCTCCTACGAGCAGTACTTC	CSVILMTGSSYEQYF
TRBJ2-1	TRBD2	many	TRBV7-2	TGTGCCAGCAGCTTGGCGGGGACTAGCGGGGCAAGTTCCTACAATGAGCAGTTCTTC	CASSLAGTSGASSYNEQFF
TRBJ1-4	.	many	TRBV19	TGTGCCAGTACAATAGGATTACCTGAAAAACTGTTTTTT	CASTIGLPEKLFF
TRBJ1-1	.	many	TRBV20-1	TGCAGTGCTAGACACCTCGGGAACACTGAAGCTTTCTTT	CSARHLGNTEAFF
TRBJ2-1	.	many	TRBV6-1	TGTGCCAGCAGGTTCTCCGGTGAGCAGTTCTTC	CASRFSGEQFF
TRBJ2-5	.	many	TRBV5-8	TGTGCCAGCAGCGGATTCTCTGGGCGCAGTCAAGAGACCCAGTACTTC	CASSGFSGRSQETQYF
TRBJ2-7	.	.	TRBV20-1	TGCAGTGCTCCGGGACCTCCCTACGAGCAGTACTTC	CSAPGPPYEQYF